The rows below give T cell receptor beta chains drawn from one sample of a study of blood T cell repertoires in COVID-19. Profiled with immunoSEQ multiplex PCR; TCRdb holds only in-frame clones, not every one. Among just over 90,000 clones listed, roughly 79% were seen once. The material sequenced was peripheral blood. Receptor source: a human donor in a cohort sampled during active COVID-19. The CDR3 runs from the conserved cysteine through the conserved F or W. The D gene is left open where the match is weak. Some rows have no size entry. The others give once, few or many, or a class for an expanded clone.

v_call	d_call	clone_size	j_call	cdr3_nt	cdr3_aa
TRBV25-1	TRBD1	NA	TRBJ1-4	TGTGCCAGCAGCACGGGACAGGGGGCAACTAATGAAAAACTGTTTTTT	CASSTGQGATNEKLFF
TRBV5-1	TRBD2	NA	TRBJ2-5	TGCGCCAGCAGCACAAGCGGGAGGGGCCGGGAGACCCAGTACTTC	CASSTSGRGRETQYF
TRBV28	NA	NA	TRBJ1-1	TGTGCCACCTCGGGGAACACTGAAGCTTTCTTT	CATSGNTEAFF
TRBV4-1	TRBD1	NA	TRBJ2-6	TGCGCCAGCAGCCATAGGGTAAGGACAGGGGATTCTGGGGCCAACGTCCTGACTTTC	CASSHRVRTGDSGANVLTF
TRBV30	NA	NA	TRBJ2-7	TGTGCCTGGAGTGTCGCCTACGAGCAGTACTTC	CAWSVAYEQYF
TRBV18	NA	NA	TRBJ1-3	TGTGCCAGCTCACCACAGCATTCTGGAAACACCATATATTTT	CASSPQHSGNTIYF
TRBV6-1	NA	NA	TRBJ1-1	TGTGCCAGCAGTGAAGCGCAGAAAGGGGGGAACACTGAAGCTTTCTTT	CASSEAQKGGNTEAFF
TRBV12-3/TRBV12-4	TRBD1	once	TRBJ2-7	TGTGCCAGCAGTAAGAACAGGGGGAACGAGCAGTACTTC	CASSKNRGNEQYF
TRBV5-1	TRBD2	NA	TRBJ2-1	TGCGCCAGCAGCCGCGGACTAGCGGGAGTATACAATGAGCAGTTCTTC	CASSRGLAGVYNEQFF
TRBV7-3	TRBD2	NA	TRBJ2-7	TGTGCCAGCAGCTCACAAAGCGGGAGGGCCTACGAGCAGTACTTC	CASSSQSGRAYEQYF
TRBV11-2	NA	NA	TRBJ2-7	TGTGCCAGCAGCCGAGACAGGACCTCCTACGAGCAGTACTTC	CASSRDRTSYEQYF
TRBV5-6	NA	NA	TRBJ1-5	TGTGCCAGCAGCTTGCGGGGGTATAGCAATCAGCCCCAGCATTTT	CASSLRGYSNQPQHF
TRBV28	TRBD2	many	TRBJ2-7	TGTGCCAGCAGTCGGACTAGCGGGGTACCCTACGAGCAGTACTTC	CASSRTSGVPYEQYF
TRBV5-5	NA	NA	TRBJ1-1	TGTGCCAGCAGCCTATCACAGAACAAGAACACTGAAGCTTTCTTT	CASSLSQNKNTEAFF
TRBV28	TRBD2	NA	TRBJ2-3	TGTGCCGTTCAAATAGACGGGAGGAAGACAGATACGCAGTATTTT	CAVQIDGRKTDTQYF
TRBV5-1	TRBD2	NA	TRBJ2-7	TGCGCCAGCAGTAGCGGGGGTTCCTACGAGCAGTACTTC	CASSSGGSYEQYF
TRBV2	NA	few	TRBJ2-7	TGTGCCAGTAATAGAAATTTTTACGAGCAGTACTTC	CASNRNFYEQYF
TRBV30	NA	NA	TRBJ1-6	TGTGCCTGGCAACGTCGACAGATATTCAGCTCCTATAATTCACCCCTCCACTTT	CAWQRRQIFSSYNSPLHF
TRBV7-9	TRBD1	NA	TRBJ1-2	TGTGCCAGCAGCTTAGAAGTATTAGGGGGCGCGACGGGCTACACCTTC	CASSLEVLGGATGYTF
TRBV27	NA	many	TRBJ2-5	TGTGCCAGCAGGAAGGGGACATTACAAGAGACCCAGTACTTC	CASRKGTLQETQYF
TRBV30	NA	once	TRBJ1-5	TGTGCCTGGCGCCAAAGGGGACTACCCAATCAGCCCCAGCATTTT	CAWRQRGLPNQPQHF
TRBV14	NA	NA	TRBJ1-6	TGTGCCAGCAGCCAAAGAACAGGACAGAATTCACCCCTCCACTTT	CASSQRTGQNSPLHF